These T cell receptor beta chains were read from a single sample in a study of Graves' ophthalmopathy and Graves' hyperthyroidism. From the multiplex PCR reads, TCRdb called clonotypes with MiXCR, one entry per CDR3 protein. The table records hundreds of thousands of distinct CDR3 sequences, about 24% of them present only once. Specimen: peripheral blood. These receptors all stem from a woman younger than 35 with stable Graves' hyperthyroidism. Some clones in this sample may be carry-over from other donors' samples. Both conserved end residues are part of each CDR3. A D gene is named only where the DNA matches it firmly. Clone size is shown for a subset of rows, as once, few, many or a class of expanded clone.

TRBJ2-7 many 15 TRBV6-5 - CASSYSGDDSYEQYF TGTGCCAGCAGTTATTCTGGCGACGACTCCTACGAGCAGTACTTC
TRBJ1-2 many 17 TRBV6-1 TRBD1 CASSDFGQGITNYGYTF TGTGCCAGCAGTGATTTCGGACAGGGGATCACTAACTATGGCTACACCTTC
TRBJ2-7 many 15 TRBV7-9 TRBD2 CASRDLAGGPNEQYF TGTGCCAGCAGGGATTTAGCGGGAGGGCCGAACGAGCAGTACTTC
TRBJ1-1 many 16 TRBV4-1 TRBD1 CASSQGQGRGRTEAFF TGCGCCAGCAGCCAAGGCCAAGGCAGGGGGAGGACTGAAGCTTTCTTT
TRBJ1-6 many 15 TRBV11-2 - CASSPTGTGDSPLHF TGTGCCAGCAGCCCAACCGGGACCGGGGATTCACCCCTCCACTTT
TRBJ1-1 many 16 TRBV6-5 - CASSYRSGLMNTEAFF TGTGCCAGCAGTTACCGGTCGGGTTTGATGAACACTGAAGCTTTCTTT
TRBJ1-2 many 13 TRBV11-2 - CASSLATDYGYTF TGTGCCAGCAGCTTAGCGACAGACTATGGCTACACCTTC
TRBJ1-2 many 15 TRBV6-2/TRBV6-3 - CASSYSTTGLGGYTF TGTGCCAGCAGTTACTCGACTACAGGTCTTGGTGGCTACACCTTC
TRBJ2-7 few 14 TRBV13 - CASSSLRGGPEQYF TGTGCCAGCAGCTCCCTCCGTGGGGGCCCCGAGCAGTACTTC
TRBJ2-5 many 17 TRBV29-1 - CSVEDPSRGGWGETQYF TGCAGCGTTGAAGATCCTAGTCGAGGGGGTTGGGGGGAGACCCAGTACTTC
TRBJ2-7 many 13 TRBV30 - CAWAQGNSYEQYF TGTGCCTGGGCCCAGGGCAACTCCTACGAGCAGTACTTC
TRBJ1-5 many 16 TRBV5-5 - CASSLRGRASNQPQHF TGTGCCAGCAGCTTGCGGGGCAGGGCTAGCAATCAGCCCCAGCATTTT
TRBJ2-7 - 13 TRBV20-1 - CSVLDRPSYEQYF TGCAGTGTTCTAGACCGTCCCTCCTACGAGCAGTACTTC
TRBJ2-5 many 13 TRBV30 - CAWSAGVKETQYF TGTGCCTGGTCCGCAGGGGTTAAAGAGACCCAGTACTTC
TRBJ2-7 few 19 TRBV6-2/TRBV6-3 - CASSYSGTRRNLVSYEQYF TGTGCCAGCAGTTACTCCGGGACCAGGCGGAACCTAGTCTCCTACGAGCAGTACTTC
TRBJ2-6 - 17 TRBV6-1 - CASRQGGLLVGANVLTF TGTGCCAGCAGGCAAGGGGGACTACTGGTGGGGGCCAACGTCCTGACTTTC
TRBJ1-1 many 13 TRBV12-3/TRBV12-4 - CASRTATSSVAFF TGTGCCAGCAGGACGGCCACCTCGTCCGTAGCTTTCTTT
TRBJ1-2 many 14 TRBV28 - CASSPRDWGYGYTF TGTGCCAGCAGTCCGCGGGACTGGGGCTATGGCTACACCTTC
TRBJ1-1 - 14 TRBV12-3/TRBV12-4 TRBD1 CAGSLVQGTTEAFF TGTGCCGGCAGTTTGGTACAGGGGACGACTGAAGCTTTCTTT
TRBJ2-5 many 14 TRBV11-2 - CASSLVRFQETQYF TGTGCCAGCAGCTTAGTTAGATTCCAAGAGACCCAGTACTTC
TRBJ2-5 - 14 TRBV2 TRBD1 CASSAYRGSETQYF TGTGCCAGCAGTGCGTACAGGGGGAGTGAGACCCAGTACTTC
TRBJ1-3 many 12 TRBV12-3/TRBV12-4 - CASVLIGNTIYF TGTGCCAGCGTCCTGATAGGAAACACCATATATTTT
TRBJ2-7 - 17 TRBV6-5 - CASSYSAPDGGSYEQYF TGTGCCAGCAGTTACTCGGCCCCGGACGGAGGCTCCTACGAGCAGTACTTC
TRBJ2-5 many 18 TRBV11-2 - CASSLNDRPGLVQETQYF TGTGCCAGCAGCTTGAACGACAGGCCCGGCTTAGTTCAAGAGACCCAGTACTTC
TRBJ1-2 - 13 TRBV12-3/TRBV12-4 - CASSLGPLGGYTF TGTGCCAGCAGTTTGGGCCCGTTGGGCGGCTACACCTTC
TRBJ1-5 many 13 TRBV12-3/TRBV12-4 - CASRNQGNQPQHF TGTGCCAGCAGGAACCAGGGGAATCAGCCCCAGCATTTT
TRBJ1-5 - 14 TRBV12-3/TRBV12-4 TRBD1 CASSFRDRVRPQHF TGTGCCAGCAGTTTCCGGGACAGGGTGCGGCCCCAGCATTTT
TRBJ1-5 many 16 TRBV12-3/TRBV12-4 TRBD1 CASSLVWTGSNQPQHF TGTGCCAGCAGTTTAGTGTGGACAGGGAGCAATCAGCCCCAGCATTTT
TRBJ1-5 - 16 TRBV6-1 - CASSEVQGGLNQPQHF TGTGCCAGCAGTGAAGTTCAAGGGGGTCTGAATCAGCCCCAGCATTTT
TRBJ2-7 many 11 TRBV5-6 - CASSSNREQYF TGTGCCAGCAGCAGCAACAGGGAGCAGTACTTC
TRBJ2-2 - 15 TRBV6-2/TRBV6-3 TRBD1 CASKQTGIFAGELFF TGTGCCAGCAAACAGACAGGGATTTTCGCCGGGGAGCTGTTTTTT
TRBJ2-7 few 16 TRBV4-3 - CASSQDVERSSYEQYF TGCGCCAGCAGCCAAGATGTGGAGCGGAGCTCCTACGAGCAGTACTTC
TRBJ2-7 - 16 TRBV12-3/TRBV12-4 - CASSVRGLALGVEQYF TGTGCCAGCAGTGTGCGAGGGCTAGCGCTTGGGGTGGAGCAGTACTTC
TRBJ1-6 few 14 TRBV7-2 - CASSRRVDNSPLHF TGTGCCAGCAGCCGCAGGGTTGATAATTCACCCCTCCACTTT
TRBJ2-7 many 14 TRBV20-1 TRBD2 CSARVGTSVYEQYF TGCAGTGCTAGAGTCGGGACTAGCGTCTACGAGCAGTACTTC
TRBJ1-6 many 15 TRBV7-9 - CASSLRAGYNSPLHF TGTGCCAGCAGCTTACGTGCAGGGTACAATTCACCCCTCCACTTT
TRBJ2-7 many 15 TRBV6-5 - CASSYSSADSYEQYF TGTGCCAGCAGTTACTCTAGCGCTGACTCCTACGAGCAGTACTTC
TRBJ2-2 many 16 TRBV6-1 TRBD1 CASTAPGQYNTGELFF TGTGCCAGTACCGCCCCGGGACAGTATAACACCGGGGAGCTGTTTTTT
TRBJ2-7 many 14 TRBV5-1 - CASRKSDSYYEQYF TGCGCCAGCAGAAAGTCGGACAGCTACTACGAGCAGTACTTC
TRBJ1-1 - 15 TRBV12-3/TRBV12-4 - CASSLAGLPNTEAFF TGTGCCAGCAGTTTAGCGGGGCTCCCTAACACTGAAGCTTTCTTT
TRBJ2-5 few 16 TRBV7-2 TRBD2 CASSQTSGRARETQYF TGTGCCAGCAGCCAGACTAGCGGGAGGGCCAGAGAGACCCAGTACTTC
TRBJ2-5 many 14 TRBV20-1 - CSAERLGAVETQYF TGCAGTGCTGAAAGACTAGGGGCGGTAGAGACCCAGTACTTC
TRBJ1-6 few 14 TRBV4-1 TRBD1 CASSQTGDVSPLHF TGCGCCAGCAGCCAGACAGGGGATGTATCACCCCTCCACTTT
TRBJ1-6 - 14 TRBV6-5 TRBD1 CASSSRTGHSPLHF TGTGCCAGCAGTTCCAGGACAGGGCATTCACCCCTCCACTTT
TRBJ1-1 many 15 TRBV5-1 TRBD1 CASSLSGGQNTEAFF TGCGCCAGCAGCTTGTCAGGGGGCCAGAACACTGAAGCTTTCTTT